Sequencing of this T cell receptor (beta chain) was carried out in a study of blood T cell repertoires in COVID-19. The method was immunoSEQ multiplex PCR; TCRdb's version includes in-frame clones alone and lacks a portion of them. The sample includes around 250,000 clones, about 86% seen only once; the top ten take around 3.9%. Sequencing input: PBMCs or T cells enriched from blood (not recorded which). The receptor was derived from a man aged 25-45 years with acute COVID-19.

CDR3 coding DNA: TGTGCCACCAGTGCGGGACAGGGGGCAGGCAATGAGCAGTTCTTC. Translating it yields CATSAGQGAGNEQFF. The genes are TRBV24-1 and TRBJ2-1, with 12 bases aligning to TRBD1. Per the germline V gene, CDR1 is KGHDR and CDR2 is SFDVKD. This CDR3 is 15 amino acids long. V was pared by 5 bases and J by 6 bases, with 4 bases of the junction left unmatched.